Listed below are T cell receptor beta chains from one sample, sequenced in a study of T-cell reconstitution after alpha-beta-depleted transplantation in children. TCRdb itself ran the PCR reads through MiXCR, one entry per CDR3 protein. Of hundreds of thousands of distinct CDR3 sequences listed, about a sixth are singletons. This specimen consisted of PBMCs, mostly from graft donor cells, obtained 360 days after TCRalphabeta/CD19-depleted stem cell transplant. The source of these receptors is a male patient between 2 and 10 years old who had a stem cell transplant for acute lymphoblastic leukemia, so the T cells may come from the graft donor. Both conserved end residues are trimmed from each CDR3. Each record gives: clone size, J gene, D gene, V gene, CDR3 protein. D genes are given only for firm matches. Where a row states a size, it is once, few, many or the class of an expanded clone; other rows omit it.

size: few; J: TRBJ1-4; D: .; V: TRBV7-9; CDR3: ASSSGTASLMLEKLF
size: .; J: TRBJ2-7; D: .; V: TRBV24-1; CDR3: AAGTHYEQY
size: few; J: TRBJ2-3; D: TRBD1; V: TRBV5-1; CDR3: ASSSTGATDTQY
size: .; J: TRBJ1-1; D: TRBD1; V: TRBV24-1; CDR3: ATRPGTGVKNTEAF
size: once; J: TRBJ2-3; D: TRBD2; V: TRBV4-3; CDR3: ASSRKAGTSGGGSTDTQY
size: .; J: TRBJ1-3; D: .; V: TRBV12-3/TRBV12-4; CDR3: ASSLDRPGWTIY
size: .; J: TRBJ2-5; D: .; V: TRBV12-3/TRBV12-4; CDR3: ASSFPGTQETQY
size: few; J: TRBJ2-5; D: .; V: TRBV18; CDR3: ASSLYTTAALQTQY
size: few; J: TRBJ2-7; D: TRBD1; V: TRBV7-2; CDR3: ASSATRDRSSYEQY
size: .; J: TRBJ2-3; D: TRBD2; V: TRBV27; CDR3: ASSLSRGDTQY
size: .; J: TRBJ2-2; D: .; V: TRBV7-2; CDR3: ASSRQGLPNTGELF